This TCR beta chain was captured by sequencing in a study of blood T cell repertoires in COVID-19. Turning to the study itself: Sites across the United States, Italy and Spain contributed samples from acute and convalescent COVID-19.

Germline CDR1 is SGHDN and CDR2 is FVKESK. The CDR3 has 13 amino acids. The V end lost 6 bases, the J end lost 8 bases, and 16 bases lay between the germline ends. The assay was immunoSEQ multiplex PCR, and TCRdb's table has in-frame clones only and misses some. The repertoire holds about 64,000 clones, with roughly 80% as singletons. Sequenced: peripheral blood. This clonotype originated in a human donor in a cohort sampled during active COVID-19. The genes are TRBV14 and TRBJ1-2, with a tentative D call TRBD1 (5 bases). CDR3 coding DNA: TGTGCCAGCAGAAGAACAGGCGTTTGGGGCTACACCTTC. Amino acids: CASRRTGVWGYTF.